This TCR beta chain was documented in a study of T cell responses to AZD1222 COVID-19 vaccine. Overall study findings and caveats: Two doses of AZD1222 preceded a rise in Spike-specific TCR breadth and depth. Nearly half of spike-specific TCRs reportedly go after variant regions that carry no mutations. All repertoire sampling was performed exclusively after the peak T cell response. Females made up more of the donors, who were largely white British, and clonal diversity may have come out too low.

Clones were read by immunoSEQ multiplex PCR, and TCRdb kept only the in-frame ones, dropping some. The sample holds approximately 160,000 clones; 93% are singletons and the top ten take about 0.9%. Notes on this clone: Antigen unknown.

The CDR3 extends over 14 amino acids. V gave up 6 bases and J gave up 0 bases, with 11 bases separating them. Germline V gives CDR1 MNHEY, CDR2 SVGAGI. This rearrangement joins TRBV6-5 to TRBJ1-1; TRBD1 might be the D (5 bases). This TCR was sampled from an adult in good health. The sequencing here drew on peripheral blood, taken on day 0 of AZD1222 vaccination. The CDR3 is CASRIGQLNTEAFF. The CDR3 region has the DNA TGTGCCAGCAGGATAGGACAACTGAACACTGAAGCTTTCTTT.